This TCR beta chain was obtained from a study of vaccination effects on CD4 cells after COVID-19. When around 10 days of culture had elapsed, CD4+ T cells were isolated. Either the mRNA-1273 or the BNT162b2 vaccine was given to participants as two doses. This clone has just a few counts. Its antigen is undetermined. TCRdb keeps only in-frame clones here, not all; method: immunoSEQ multiplex PCR. Here the sample spans approximately 66,000 clones, over 75% being singletons. The source was CD4+ T cells from PBMCs cultured without peptide, collected after COVID-19 vaccination. The clonotype was recovered from a human donor who received a COVID-19 vaccine.

The CDR3 region is CASSLQGAGEAFF. Written as DNA, the CDR3 is TGTGCCAGCAGTTTACAGGGGGCTGGTGAAGCTTTCTTT. This chain uses TRBV28 with TRBJ1-1; 8 nucleotides line up with TRBD1. Trimming cost V 2 bases and J 7 bases; bases outside gene matches: 3. The CDR3 runs 13 residues. Germline V lookup: CDR1 MDHEN, CDR2 SYDVKM.